One and the same sample provided the 16 T cell receptor beta chains below, sequenced in a study of cytomegalovirus exposure and HLA in healthy donors. Primers included in the PCR were 60 Vbeta and 13 Jbeta primers. TCRdb's copy holds only in-frame clones and misses some; the assay was immunoSEQ multiplex PCR. The table has nearly 110,000 clones, around 78% seen once. Sample: PBMCs. The receptors originated from a man aged 30 to 39 in good health and CMV-seronegative.

The chain uses TRBV6-6 and TRBJ1-5; TRBD1 aligns across 11 bases. V trimming: 6 bases; J trimming: 5 bases; junction bases outside the gene matches: 9. This CDR3 region has 16 residues. The germline V gene encodes CDR1 MNHNY and CDR2 SVGAGI (reference sequence). The CDR3 DNA reads as TGTGCCAGCAGGGATAGGGACAGGGGGGGGCATCAGCCCCAGCATTTT. Protein product: CASRDRDRGGHQPQHF.

This clone was detected once. The chain couples TRBV6-1 to TRBJ2-1; 9 bases fit TRBD2. The junction had 6 bases not matched to a gene; V was cut back by 6 bases and J by 3 bases. This CDR3 contains 15 residues. From germline, CDR1 is MNHNS and CDR2 SASEGT. The CDR3 spells CASSQSGGRYNEQFF. The CDR3 DNA reads TGTGCCAGCAGCCAGAGCGGGGGGCGCTACAATGAGCAGTTCTTC.

The rearrangement links TRBV28 to TRBJ2-7; 7 nucleotides line up with TRBD1. With V trimmed by 5 bases and J by 0 bases, 7 bases remained unmatched. The CDR3 length is 15 residues. Germline V gene data show CDR1 as MDHEN and CDR2 as SYDVKM. This CDR3 is CASSLPGQHSYEQYF. As DNA, the CDR3 is TGTGCCAGCAGTCTGCCGGGACAGCACTCCTACGAGCAGTACTTC. Using reference TRBV28 and TRBJ2-7 for the parts outside the CDR3, the full variable domain is DVKVTQSSRYLVKRTGEKVFLECVQDMDHENMFWYRQDPGLGLRLIYFSYDVKMKEKGDIPEGYSVSREKKERFSLILESASTNQTSMYLCASSLPGQHSYEQYFGPGTRLTVT.

The rearrangement uses TRBV18 and TRBJ1-1; 7 bases fit TRBD1. Germline-derived CDR1 and CDR2 are KGHSH and LQKENI. J gave up 5 bases and V 3 bases, and 6 bases lay outside the gene matches. The CDR3 consists of 14 residues. CDR3 sequence: CASSPDGGQTEAFF. In nucleotides, the CDR3 is TGTGCCAGCTCACCGGACGGGGGACAGACTGAAGCTTTCTTT. The whole variable domain, filled in from reference TRBV18 and TRBJ1-1, reads NAGVMQNPRHLVRRRGQEARLRCSPMKGHSHVYWYRQLPEEGLKFMVYLQKENIIDESGMPKERFSAEFPKEGPSILRIQQVVRGDSAAYFCASSPDGGQTEAFFGQGTRLTVV.

The chain carries TRBV4-1 and TRBJ2-7; tentatively, D is TRBD1 (6 bases). The V end was cut by 0 bases, the J end by 1 base, with 7 bases between. Per the germline V gene, CDR1 is MGHRA and CDR2 is YSYEKL. The length of the CDR3 is 14 residues. CDR3 coding DNA: TGCGCCAGCAGCCAAGACAGGGGTTCCTACGAGCAGTACTTC. It translates to CASSQDRGSYEQYF.

The chain employs TRBV2 and TRBJ1-1; no firm D call. The CDR3 totals 12 residues. CDR1 is SNHLY and CDR2 is FYNNEI in the germline V gene. The germline V and J ends were trimmed by 4 bases and 5 bases, with 8 bases remaining between them. CDR3: CASSVEGTEAFF. Written as DNA, the CDR3 is TGTGCCAGCAGTGTCGAGGGTACTGAAGCTTTCTTT.

The chain links TRBV14 to TRBJ2-1; D is undetermined. Between the trimmed V and J ends, which lost 4 bases and 0 bases, there was a span of 13 bases. The CDR3 is made up of 16 amino acids. Germline assignment: CDR1 SGHDN and CDR2 FVKESK. CDR3 nucleotides: TGTGCCAGCAGCCCCACTGAACTAAGCTCCTACAATGAGCAGTTCTTC. Its translation is CASSPTELSSYNEQFF.

The chain joins TRBV30 to TRBJ1-1; tentatively, D is TRBD1 (6 bases). V lost 5 bases to trimming and J lost 7 bases, with 8 bases between them. The CDR3 extends over 10 amino acids. Germline V gives CDR1 GTSNPN, CDR2 SVGIG (reference sequence). The DNA for the CDR3 is TGTGCCTGGCAGGGGTTTGAAGCTTTCTTT. This gives the protein CAWQGFEAFF. Combining the CDR3 with reference TRBV30 and TRBJ1-1 gives the whole variable domain SQTIHQWPATLVQPVGSPLSLECTVEGTSNPNLYWYRQAAGRGLQLLFYSVGIGQISSEVPQNLSASRPQDRQFILSSKKLLLSDSGFYLCAWQGFEAFFGQGTRLTVV.

The chain is built from TRBV7-8 and TRBJ2-1, with D perhaps TRBD2 (5 bases). CDR3 length: 15 amino acids. V shed 1 base and J shed 1 base, with 8 bases lying between them. Germline V gene sequence: CDR1 SGHVS, CDR2 FQNEAQ. CDR3 loop: CASSLDRGSYNEQFF. The CDR3 region has the DNA TGTGCCAGCAGCTTAGATCGCGGGTCCTACAATGAGCAGTTCTTC.

This clone was picked up a small number of times. The rearrangement uses TRBV7-9 and TRBJ2-2, with D possibly TRBD1 on 7 matching bases. The V end lost 5 bases, the J end lost 0 bases, and 22 bases lay between the germline ends. The CDR3 runs to 19 residues. Germline CDR1 is SEHNR and CDR2 is FQNEAQ (reference sequence). Here the CDR3 DNA reads TGTGCCAGCAGCCCTAGGGGGGACAGCGGCCATGCGAACACCGGGGAGCTGTTTTTT. Its protein product is CASSPRGDSGHANTGELFF.

The rearrangement joins TRBV18 to TRBJ1-1, with D perhaps matching TRBD1 (6 bases). This CDR3 is built from 13 residues. V gave up 4 bases and J gave up 7 bases, with 13 bases separating them. Per the germline V gene, CDR1 is KGHSH and CDR2 is LQKENI. CDR3 nucleotide sequence: TGTGCCAGCTCACTGAGACGGACAGATGAAGCTTTCTTT. Protein sequence: CASSLRRTDEAFF.

The genes are TRBV27 and TRBJ2-7; maybe TRBD1 (5 bases). V lost 2 bases to trimming and J lost 3 bases, with 14 bases between them. This CDR3 spans 15 amino acids. Germline V CDR1 and CDR2: MNHEY, SMNVEV (reference sequence). CDR3 in DNA: TGTGCCAGCAGTTTAGGGCAGGGCTTCCACTACGAGCAGTACTTC. Encoded protein: CASSLGQGFHYEQYF.

The V gene is TRBV9, the J gene TRBJ2-3, with D maybe TRBD2 (7 bases). The ends were cut back, 4 bases at V and 2 bases at J, with 11 bases in the middle. This CDR3 is 14 amino acids long. Germline V gene sequence: CDR1 SGDLS, CDR2 YYNGEE. CDR3 amino acids: CASSSRGATDTQYF. The CDR3 DNA follows: TGTGCCAGCAGCTCCCGGGGGGCCACAGATACGCAGTATTTT.

This clone was counted only a few times. V usage is TRBV2 and J usage is TRBJ2-6; a possible D gene is TRBD2 (5 bases). The germline CDR1 and CDR2 sequences are SNHLY and FYNNEI. The V gene lost 8 bases and the J gene lost 0 bases, with 8 bases spanning the gap. The CDR3 has 14 amino acids. The CDR3: CASSEDSGANVLTF. The CDR3 DNA follows: TGTGCCAGCTCGGAGGACTCTGGGGCCAACGTCCTGACTTTC.

This clone was observed once. The chain joins TRBV2 to TRBJ2-7; 8 nucleotides match TRBD1. V lost 8 bases, J lost 2 bases, and 2 bases stayed unmatched. CDR1 and CDR2 (germline): SNHLY, FYNNEI. The length of the CDR3 is 12 residues. As DNA, the CDR3 is TGTGCCAGCGTGGGACAGGCCTACGAGCAGTACTTC. Translation gives CASVGQAYEQYF.

The J gene is TRBJ1-1, the V gene TRBV2; 8 positions match TRBD1. This CDR3 region has 16 residues. Looked up from germline, CDR1 is SNHLY and CDR2 is FYNNEI. Trimming removed 3 bases from V and 6 bases from J; junction bases left unmatched: 12. Written as DNA, the CDR3 is TGTGCCAGCAGTGATGCCCTGGACAGGGCGGGCGCTGAAGCTTTCTTT. Translation: CASSDALDRAGAEAFF.